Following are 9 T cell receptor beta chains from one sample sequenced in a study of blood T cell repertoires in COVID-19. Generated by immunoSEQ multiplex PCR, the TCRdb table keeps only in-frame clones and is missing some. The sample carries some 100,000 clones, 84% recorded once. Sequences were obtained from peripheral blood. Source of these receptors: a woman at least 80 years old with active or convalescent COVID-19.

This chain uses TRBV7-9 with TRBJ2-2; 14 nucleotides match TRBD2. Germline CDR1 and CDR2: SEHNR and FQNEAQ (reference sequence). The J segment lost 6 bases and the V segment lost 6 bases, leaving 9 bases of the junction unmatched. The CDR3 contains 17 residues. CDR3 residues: CASSQGLAGAVSGELFF. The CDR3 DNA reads TGTGCCAGCAGTCAGGGACTAGCGGGAGCGGTTTCCGGGGAGCTGTTTTTT.

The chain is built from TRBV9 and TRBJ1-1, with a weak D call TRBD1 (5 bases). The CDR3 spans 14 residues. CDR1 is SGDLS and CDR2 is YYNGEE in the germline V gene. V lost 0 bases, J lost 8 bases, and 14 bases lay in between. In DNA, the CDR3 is TGTGCCAGCAGCGTAGTTGTAGGGGAGGGGGAAGCTTTCTTT. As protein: CASSVVVGEGEAFF. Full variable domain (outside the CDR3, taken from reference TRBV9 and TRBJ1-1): DSGVTQTPKHLITATGQRVTLRCSPRSGDLSVYWYQQSLDQGLQFLIQYYNGEERAKGNILERFSAQQFPDLHSELNLSSLELGDSALYFCASSVVVGEGEAFFGQGTRLTVV.

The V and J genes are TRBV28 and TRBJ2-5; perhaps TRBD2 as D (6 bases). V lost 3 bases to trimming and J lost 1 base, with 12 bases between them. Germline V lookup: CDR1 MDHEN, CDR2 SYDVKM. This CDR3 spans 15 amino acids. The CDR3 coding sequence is TGTGCCAGCAGTTTCCGCCGGACTATCCAAGAGACCCAGTACTTC. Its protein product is CASSFRRTIQETQYF. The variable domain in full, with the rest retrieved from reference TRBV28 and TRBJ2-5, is DVKVTQSSRYLVKRTGEKVFLECVQDMDHENMFWYRQDPGLGLRLIYFSYDVKMKEKGDIPEGYSVSREKKERFSLILESASTNQTSMYLCASSFRRTIQETQYFGPGTRLLVL.

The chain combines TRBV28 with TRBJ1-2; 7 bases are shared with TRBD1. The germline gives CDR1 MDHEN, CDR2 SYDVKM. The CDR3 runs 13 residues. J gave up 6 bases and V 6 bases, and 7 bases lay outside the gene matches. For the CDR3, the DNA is TGTGCCAGCAGACTCGACAGGGTAAATGGCTACACCTTC. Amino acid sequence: CASRLDRVNGYTF.

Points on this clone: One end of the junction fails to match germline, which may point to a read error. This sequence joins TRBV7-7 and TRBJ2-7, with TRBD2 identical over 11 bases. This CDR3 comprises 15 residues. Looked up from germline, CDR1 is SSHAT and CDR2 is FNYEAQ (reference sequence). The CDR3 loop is CASSQRGTSGYEQYF. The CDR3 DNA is TGTGCTAGCAGCCAACGTGGGACTAGCGGATACGAGCAGTACTTC. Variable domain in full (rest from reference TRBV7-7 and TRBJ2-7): GAGVSQSPRYKVTKRGQDVTLRCDPISSHATLYWYQQALGQGPEFLTYFNYEAQPDKSGLPSDRFSAERPEGSISTLTIQRTEQRDSAMYRCASSQRGTSGYEQYFGPGTRLTVT.

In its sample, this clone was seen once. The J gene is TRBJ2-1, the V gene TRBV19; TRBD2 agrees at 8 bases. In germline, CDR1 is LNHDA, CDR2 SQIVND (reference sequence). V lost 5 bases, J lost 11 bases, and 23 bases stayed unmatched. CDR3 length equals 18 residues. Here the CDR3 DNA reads TGTGCCAGTAGTCGGACCCACCGAGAAGCGGGAGCCAGAAAGAAGCAGTTCTTC. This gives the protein CASSRTHREAGARKKQFF.

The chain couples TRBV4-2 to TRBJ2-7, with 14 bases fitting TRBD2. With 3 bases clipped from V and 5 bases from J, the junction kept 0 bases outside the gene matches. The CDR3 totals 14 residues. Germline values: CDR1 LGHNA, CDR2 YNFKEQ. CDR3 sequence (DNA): TGTGCCAGCAGCCAGGGACTAGCGGGAGACGAGCAGTACTTC. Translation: CASSQGLAGDEQYF.

This CDR3 is CAWGQNNSPLHF. Here the CDR3 DNA reads TGTGCCTGGGGACAGAATAATTCACCCCTCCACTTT. J is TRBJ1-6 and V is TRBV5-4; 7 positions match TRBD1. The V and J ends lost 10 bases and 5 bases, in that order; junction bases with no gene match: 3. Germline V lookup: CDR1 SGHNT, CDR2 YYREEE (reference sequence). The CDR3 sequence is 12 residues long.

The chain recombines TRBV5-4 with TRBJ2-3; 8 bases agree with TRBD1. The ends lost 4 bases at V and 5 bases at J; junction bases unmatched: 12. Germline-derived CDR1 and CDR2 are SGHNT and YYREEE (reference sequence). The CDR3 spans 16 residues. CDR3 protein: CASSHGAGGEEDTQYF. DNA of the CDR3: TGTGCCAGCAGCCATGGGGCAGGGGGCGAGGAAGATACGCAGTATTTT.